Reported below is one T cell receptor beta chain. The antigen is not known. V dropped 0 bases and J dropped 4 bases, with 11 bases sitting between them. CDR3 size: 15 residues. Per germline, CDR1 SGHKS and CDR2 YYEKEE (reference sequence). A multiplex PCR was run with 60 Vbeta primers and 13 Jbeta primers. Profiling relied on immunoSEQ multiplex PCR, and the TCRdb table lists in-frame clones only, not all of them. The data show some 200,000 clones, 70% to 85% seen once. The record originates from a study of cytomegalovirus exposure and HLA in healthy donors. Study-level results: Cytomegalovirus association was assigned to over 150 TCR beta chains. With later analysis, a missense DCLRE1C variant became linked to TCR beta V- and J-gene trimming. Most TCR sequences were seen very rarely across donors, but some public TCRs occurred in many.

The clonotype comes from a woman aged 60 to 75 in good health and CMV-seropositive. What was sequenced was PBMCs. V gene TRBV5-5 combines with J gene TRBJ1-5; a possible D gene is TRBD1 (5 bases). CDR3 nucleotides: TGTGCCAGCAGCTTGGTGTGGGGCAGTAATCAGCCCCAGCATTTT. Its protein is CASSLVWGSNQPQHF.